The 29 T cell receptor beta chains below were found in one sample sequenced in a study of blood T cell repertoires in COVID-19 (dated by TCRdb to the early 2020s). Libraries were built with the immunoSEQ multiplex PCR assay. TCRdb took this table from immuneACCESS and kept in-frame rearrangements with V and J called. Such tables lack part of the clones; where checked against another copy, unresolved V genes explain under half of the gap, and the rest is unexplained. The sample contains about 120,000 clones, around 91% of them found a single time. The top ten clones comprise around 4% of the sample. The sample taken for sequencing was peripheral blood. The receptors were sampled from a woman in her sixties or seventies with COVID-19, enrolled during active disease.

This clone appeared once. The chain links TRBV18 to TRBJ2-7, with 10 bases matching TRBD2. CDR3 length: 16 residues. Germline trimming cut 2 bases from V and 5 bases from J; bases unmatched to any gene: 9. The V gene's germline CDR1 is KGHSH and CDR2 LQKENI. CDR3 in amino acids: CASSPAVVAGGNEQYF. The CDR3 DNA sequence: TGTGCCAGCTCACCAGCGGTGGTAGCGGGGGGCAACGAGCAGTACTTC.

Written as DNA, the CDR3 is TGCGCCAGCAGCTTAGGGGGGGTCTACAATGAGCAGTTCTTC. Its translation: CASSLGGVYNEQFF. The rearrangement links TRBV5-1 to TRBJ2-1, with D possibly being TRBD2 (7 bases). The CDR3 covers 14 residues. V was trimmed by 2 bases and J by 3 bases, leaving 9 bases between them. CDR1 and CDR2 from the germline V gene are SGHRS and YFSETQ. Full variable domain (outside the CDR3, taken from reference TRBV5-1 and TRBJ2-1): KAGVTQTPRYLIKTRGQQVTLSCSPISGHRSVSWYQQTPGQGLQFLFEYFSETQRNKGNFPGRFSGRQFSNSRSEMNVSTLELGDSALYLCASSLGGVYNEQFFGPGTRLTVL.

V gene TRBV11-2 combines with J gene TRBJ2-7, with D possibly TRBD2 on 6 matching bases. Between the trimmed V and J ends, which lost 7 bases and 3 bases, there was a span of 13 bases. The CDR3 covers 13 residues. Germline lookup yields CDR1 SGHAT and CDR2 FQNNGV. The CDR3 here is CASMRGLIYEQYF. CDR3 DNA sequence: TGTGCCAGCATGCGAGGACTAATCTACGAGCAGTACTTC.

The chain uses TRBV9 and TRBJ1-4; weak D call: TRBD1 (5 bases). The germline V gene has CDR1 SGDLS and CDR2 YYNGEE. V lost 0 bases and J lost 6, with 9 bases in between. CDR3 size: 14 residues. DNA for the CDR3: TGTGCCAGCAGCGTAGGGGGACTCGATGAAAAACTGTTTTTT. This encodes CASSVGGLDEKLFF.

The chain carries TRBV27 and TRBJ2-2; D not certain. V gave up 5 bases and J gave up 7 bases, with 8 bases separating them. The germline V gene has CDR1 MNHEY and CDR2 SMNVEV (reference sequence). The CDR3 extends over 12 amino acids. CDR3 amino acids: CASSLRGGELFF. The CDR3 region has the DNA TGTGCCAGCAGTCTGAGAGGCGGGGAGCTGTTTTTT.

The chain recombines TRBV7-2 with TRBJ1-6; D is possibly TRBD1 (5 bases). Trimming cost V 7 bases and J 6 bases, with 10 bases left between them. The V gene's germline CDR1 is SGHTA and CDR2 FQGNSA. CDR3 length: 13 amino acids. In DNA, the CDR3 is TGTGCCAGCACTAAGGGGCTTAATTCACCCCTCCACTTT. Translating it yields CASTKGLNSPLHF.

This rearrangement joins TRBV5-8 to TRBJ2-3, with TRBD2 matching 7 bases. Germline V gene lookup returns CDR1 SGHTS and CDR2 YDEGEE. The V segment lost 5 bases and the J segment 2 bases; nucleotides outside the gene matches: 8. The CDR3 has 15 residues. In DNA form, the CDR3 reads TGTGCCAGCAGGGAATTAGCGGGCATCACAGATACGCAGTATTTT. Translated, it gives CASRELAGITDTQYF.

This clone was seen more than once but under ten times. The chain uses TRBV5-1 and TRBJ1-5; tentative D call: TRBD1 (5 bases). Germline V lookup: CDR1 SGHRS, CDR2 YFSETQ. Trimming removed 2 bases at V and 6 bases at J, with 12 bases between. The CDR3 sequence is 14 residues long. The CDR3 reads CASSLSGKGQPQHF. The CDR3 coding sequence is TGCGCCAGCAGCTTATCAGGGAAGGGTCAGCCCCAGCATTTT.

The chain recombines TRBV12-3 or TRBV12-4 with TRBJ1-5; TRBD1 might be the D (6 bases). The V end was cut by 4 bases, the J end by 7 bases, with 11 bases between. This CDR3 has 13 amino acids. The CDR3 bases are TGTGCCAGCAGTTCCCAACAGGGCCAGCCCCAGCATTTT. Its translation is CASSSQQGQPQHF.

The DNA of the CDR3 is TGTGCCAGTAGTATTGGCTCGGACAGGGGTCTCAATCAGCCCCAGCATTTT. Protein product: CASSIGSDRGLNQPQHF. The chain employs TRBV19 and TRBJ1-5, with TRBD1 identical over 9 bases. The germline CDR1 and CDR2 sequences are LNHDA and SQIVND (reference sequence). There are 17 residues in the CDR3. Trimming cost V 3 bases and J 3 bases; bases outside gene matches: 9.

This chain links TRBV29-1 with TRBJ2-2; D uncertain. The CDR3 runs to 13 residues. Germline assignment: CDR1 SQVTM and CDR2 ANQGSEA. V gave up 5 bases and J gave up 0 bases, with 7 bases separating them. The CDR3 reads CSVRVANTGELFF. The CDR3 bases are TGCAGCGTTAGAGTCGCGAACACCGGGGAGCTGTTTTTT.

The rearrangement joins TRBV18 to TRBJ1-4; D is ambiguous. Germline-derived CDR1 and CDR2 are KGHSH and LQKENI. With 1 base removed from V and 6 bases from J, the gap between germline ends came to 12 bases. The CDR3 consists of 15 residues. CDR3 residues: CASSPLYGEDEKLFF. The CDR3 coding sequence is TGTGCCAGCTCACCACTCTACGGGGAGGATGAAAAACTGTTTTTT. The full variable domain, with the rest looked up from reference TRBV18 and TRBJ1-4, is NAGVMQNPRHLVRRRGQEARLRCSPMKGHSHVYWYRQLPEEGLKFMVYLQKENIIDESGMPKERFSAEFPKEGPSILRIQQVVRGDSAAYFCASSPLYGEDEKLFFGSGTQLSVL.

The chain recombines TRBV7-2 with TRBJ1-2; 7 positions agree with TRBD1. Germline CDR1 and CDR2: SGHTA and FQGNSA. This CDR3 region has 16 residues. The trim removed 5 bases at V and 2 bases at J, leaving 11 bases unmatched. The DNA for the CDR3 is TGTGCCAGCAGCCCCCGCCTATGGGACAGAAACTATGGCTACACCTTC. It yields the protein CASSPRLWDRNYGYTF.

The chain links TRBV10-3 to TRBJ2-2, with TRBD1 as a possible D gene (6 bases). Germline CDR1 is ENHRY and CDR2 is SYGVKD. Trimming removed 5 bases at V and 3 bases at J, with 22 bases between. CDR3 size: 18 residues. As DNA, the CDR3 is TGTGCCATCAGTCCAAAATCGGGCAGGGGCGGTGACACCGGGGAGCTGTTTTTT. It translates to CAISPKSGRGGDTGELFF.

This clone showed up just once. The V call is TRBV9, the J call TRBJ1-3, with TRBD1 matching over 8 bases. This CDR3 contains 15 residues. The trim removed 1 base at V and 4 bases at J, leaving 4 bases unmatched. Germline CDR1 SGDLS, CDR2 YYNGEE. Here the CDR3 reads CASSVRQGSGNTIYF. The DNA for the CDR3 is TGTGCCAGCAGCGTAAGACAGGGGTCAGGAAACACCATATATTTT.

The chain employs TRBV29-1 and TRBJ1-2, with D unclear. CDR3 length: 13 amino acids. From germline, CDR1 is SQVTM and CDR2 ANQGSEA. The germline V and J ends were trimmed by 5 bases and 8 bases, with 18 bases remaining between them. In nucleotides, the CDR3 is TGCAGCGTTCTAACTTTCGAGGGATTAGGCTACACCTTC. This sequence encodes CSVLTFEGLGYTF.

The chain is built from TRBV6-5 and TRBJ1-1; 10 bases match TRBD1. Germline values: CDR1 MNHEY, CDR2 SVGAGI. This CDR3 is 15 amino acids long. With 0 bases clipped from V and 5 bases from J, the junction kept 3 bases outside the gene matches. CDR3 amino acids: CASSYSRTGGTEAFF. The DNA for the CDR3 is TGTGCCAGCAGTTACTCCCGGACAGGGGGGACTGAAGCTTTCTTT.

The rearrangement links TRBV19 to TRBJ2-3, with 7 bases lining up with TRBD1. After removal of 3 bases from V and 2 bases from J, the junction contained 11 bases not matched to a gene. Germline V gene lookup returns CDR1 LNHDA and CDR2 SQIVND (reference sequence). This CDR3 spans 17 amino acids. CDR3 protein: CASSILQGVANTDTQYF. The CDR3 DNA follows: TGTGCCAGTAGTATCTTGCAGGGGGTTGCCAACACAGATACGCAGTATTTT.

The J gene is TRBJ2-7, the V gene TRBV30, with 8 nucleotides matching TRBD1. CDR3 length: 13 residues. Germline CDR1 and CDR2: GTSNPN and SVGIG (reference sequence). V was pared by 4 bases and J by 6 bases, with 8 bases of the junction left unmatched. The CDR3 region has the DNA TGTGCCTGGAAAAGCAGGGGGCTGGGCGAGCAGTACTTC. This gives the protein CAWKSRGLGEQYF. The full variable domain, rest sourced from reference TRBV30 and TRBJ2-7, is SQTIHQWPATLVQPVGSPLSLECTVEGTSNPNLYWYRQAAGRGLQLLFYSVGIGQISSEVPQNLSASRPQDRQFILSSKKLLLSDSGFYLCAWKSRGLGEQYFGPGTRLTVT.

The DNA of the CDR3 is TGTGCCAGCAGCTTGGACAGGAGCCTGGATGGCTACACCTTC. Amino acid sequence: CASSLDRSLDGYTF. The rearrangement uses TRBV7-2 and TRBJ1-2; TRBD1 aligns across 7 bases. The germline gives CDR1 SGHTA, CDR2 FQGNSA. V shed 3 bases, J shed 6 bases, and the junction held 7 bases outside the gene matches. The CDR3 spans 14 residues.

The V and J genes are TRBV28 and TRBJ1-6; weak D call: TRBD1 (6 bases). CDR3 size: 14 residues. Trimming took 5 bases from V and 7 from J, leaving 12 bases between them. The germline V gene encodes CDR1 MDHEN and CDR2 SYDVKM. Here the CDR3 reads CASSPGTPNSPLHF. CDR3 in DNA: TGTGCCAGCAGTCCCGGGACACCAAATTCACCCCTCCACTTT.

CDR3 nucleotide sequence: TGTGCCAGCAGCTTCCCCGGGGGGAACACTGAAGCTTTCTTT. Its translation: CASSFPGGNTEAFF. This chain links TRBV5-4 with TRBJ1-1; maybe TRBD1 (5 bases). The V gene lost 2 bases and the J gene lost 1 base, with 9 bases spanning the gap. The V gene's germline CDR1 is SGHNT and CDR2 YYREEE (reference sequence). The CDR3 has 14 residues.

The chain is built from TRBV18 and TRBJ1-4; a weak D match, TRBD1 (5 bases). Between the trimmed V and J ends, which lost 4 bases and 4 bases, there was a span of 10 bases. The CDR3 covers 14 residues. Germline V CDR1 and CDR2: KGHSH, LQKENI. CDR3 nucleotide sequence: TGTGCCAGCTCACTCAGGCAGGGTAATGAAAAACTGTTTTTT. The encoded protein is CASSLRQGNEKLFF.

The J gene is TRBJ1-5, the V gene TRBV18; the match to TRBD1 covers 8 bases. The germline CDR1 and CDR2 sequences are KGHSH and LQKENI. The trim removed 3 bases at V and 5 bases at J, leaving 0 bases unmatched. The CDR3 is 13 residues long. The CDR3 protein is CASSPDRDQPQHF. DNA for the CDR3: TGTGCCAGCTCACCGGACAGGGATCAGCCCCAGCATTTT. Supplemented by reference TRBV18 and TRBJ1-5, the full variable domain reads NAGVMQNPRHLVRRRGQEARLRCSPMKGHSHVYWYRQLPEEGLKFMVYLQKENIIDESGMPKERFSAEFPKEGPSILRIQQVVRGDSAAYFCASSPDRDQPQHFGDGTRLSIL.

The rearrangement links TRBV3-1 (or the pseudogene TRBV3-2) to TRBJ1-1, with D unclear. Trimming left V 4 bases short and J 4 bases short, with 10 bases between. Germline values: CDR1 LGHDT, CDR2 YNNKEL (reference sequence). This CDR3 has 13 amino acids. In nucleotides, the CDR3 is TGTGCCAGCAGCCGCTCGGAGGGCACTGAAGCTTTCTTT. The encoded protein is CASSRSEGTEAFF.

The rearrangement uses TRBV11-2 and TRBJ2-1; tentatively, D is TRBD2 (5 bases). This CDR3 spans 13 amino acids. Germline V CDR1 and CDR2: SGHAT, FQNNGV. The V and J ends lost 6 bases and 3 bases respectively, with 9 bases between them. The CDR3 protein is CASRLGVYNEQFF. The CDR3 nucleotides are TGTGCCAGCAGACTGGGAGTCTACAATGAGCAGTTCTTC.

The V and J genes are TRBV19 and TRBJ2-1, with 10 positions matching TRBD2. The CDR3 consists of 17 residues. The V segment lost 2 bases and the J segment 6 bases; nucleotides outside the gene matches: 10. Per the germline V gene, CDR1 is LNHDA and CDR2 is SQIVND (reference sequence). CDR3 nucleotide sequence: TGTGCCAGTAGTATAATGTCCCTAGCGGGGGCTTCCAATGAGCAGTTCTTC. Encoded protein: CASSIMSLAGASNEQFF.

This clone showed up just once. The CDR3 loop is CASSSSSRGSGNTIYF. CDR3 DNA sequence: TGTGCCAGCAGTTCATCATCCAGGGGCTCTGGAAACACCATATATTTT. The V call is TRBV27, the J call TRBJ1-3, with D perhaps matching TRBD1 (6 bases). Trimming left V 4 bases short and J 0 bases short, with 13 bases between. Looked up from germline, CDR1 is MNHEY and CDR2 is SMNVEV (reference sequence). CDR3 length: 16 residues.

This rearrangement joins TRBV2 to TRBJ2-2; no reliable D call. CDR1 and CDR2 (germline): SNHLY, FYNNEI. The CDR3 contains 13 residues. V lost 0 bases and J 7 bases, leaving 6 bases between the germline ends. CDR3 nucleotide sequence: TGTGCCAGCAGTGAAGCGCGAAGCGGGGAGCTGTTTTTT. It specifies CASSEARSGELFF.